This paragraph reports one T cell receptor beta chain. The junction shows a germline mismatch at one end, possibly a read error. TCRdb re-called the 5' RACE reads through MiXCR, storing one row per CDR3 protein. This sample carries about 61,000 distinct CDR3 sequences, more than 10% of them seen once, and the ten largest clones take over 1%. The data are from a study of early T cells in non-severe SARS-CoV-2 infection. Study as a whole: Sequencing used unsorted whole-blood bulk RNA, so chains lack pairing.

The CDR3 runs to 15 residues. Germline CDR1 and CDR2: WNHNN and SYGVQD (reference sequence). This clonotype originated in an adult who was a healthcare worker with PCR-confirmed SARS-CoV-2 infection or an uninfected control (not recorded which). The donor label of this sample is uncertain. The genes are TRBV10-1 and TRBJ1-3; no firm D call. The specimen comprised whole blood, sampled at baseline. CDR3 loop: CASSVDGQTGNTIYF. For the CDR3, the DNA is TGCGCCAGCAGTGTGGACGGGCAGACTGGAAATACCATATATTTT.